These T cell receptor beta chains were read from a single sample in a study of T cells in Graves' hyperthyroidism and ophthalmopathy. Using its own MiXCR run on the multiplex PCR reads, TCRdb lists one record per CDR3 protein. The sample holds some 740,000 distinct CDR3 sequences, 11% to 15% seen once. Material for sequencing was blood. These receptors were taken from a woman between 18 and 30 years old with Graves' hyperthyroidism. CDR3s include the opening cysteine and the closing phenylalanine or tryptophan. D genes are given only for firm matches. The size of a clone is reported for some rows only, either as once, few or many, or as a class for expanded clones.

CDR3 length,D gene,clone size,J gene,V gene,CDR3 DNA,CDR3 protein
14,-,many,TRBJ2-3,TRBV6-1,TGTGCCAGCAGTGATGGAAGGGGGACAGATACGCAGTATTTT,CASSDGRGTDTQYF
15,TRBD2,-,TRBJ2-1,TRBV6-4,TGTGCCAGCAGTGAACTAGCGGGAGGGAACAATGAGCAGTTCTTC,CASSELAGGNNEQFF
17,TRBD2,few,TRBJ2-2,TRBV20-1,TGCAGTGCTAGGGGCAAAGCGGGAGGGCGGGGCACCGGGGAGCTGTTTTTT,CSARGKAGGRGTGELFF
13,-,many,TRBJ1-1,TRBV30,TGTGCCTGGAGTGTATGGAGATACACTGAAGCTTTCTTT,CAWSVWRYTEAFF
14,TRBD1,few,TRBJ1-6,TRBV30,TGTGCCGGAAAATGGACAGGGTGGAATTCACCCCTCCACTTT,CAGKWTGWNSPLHF
16,-,many,TRBJ1-4,TRBV2,TGTGCCAGCAGTGAACACAAAGCAGTGGAGGGGGAAAAACTGTTTTTT,CASSEHKAVEGEKLFF
17,TRBD2,-,TRBJ2-1,TRBV5-8,TGTGCCAGCAGCTTGGCCAAGTCTACTAGCGGTCACAATGAGCAGTTCTTC,CASSLAKSTSGHNEQFF
15,TRBD2,many,TRBJ2-7,TRBV27,TGTGCCAGCAGTTTAACGGGACTAAACTCCTACGAGCAGTACTTC,CASSLTGLNSYEQYF
11,-,-,TRBJ1-2,TRBV29-1,TGCAGCGTTGTATTAAACTATGGCTACACCTTC,CSVVLNYGYTF
13,-,-,TRBJ1-5,TRBV24-1,TGTGCCACCAGTGCAAACAGCAATCAGCCCCAGCATTTT,CATSANSNQPQHF
15,TRBD2,-,TRBJ2-2,TRBV7-9,TGTGCCAGCACCGCAGCGGGAGCGACCACCGGGGAGCTGTTTTTT,CASTAAGATTGELFF
13,-,many,TRBJ1-5,TRBV13,TGTGCCAGCAGCCCGGGGGCCAGTGCGCCCCAGCATTTT,CASSPGASAPQHF
10,-,many,TRBJ2-3,TRBV20-1,TGCAGTGCTAGAGGGGATACGCAGTATTTT,CSARGDTQYF
15,-,many,TRBJ1-5,TRBV2,TGTGCCAGCAGTGAAGTAGGGGTAAGCAATCAGCCCCAGCATTTT,CASSEVGVSNQPQHF
15,-,few,TRBJ2-7,TRBV19,TGTGCCAGTAGTATAGTATCCGGACAAAGCTACGAGCAGTACTTC,CASSIVSGQSYEQYF
14,-,many,TRBJ1-1,TRBV3-1,TGTGCCAGCAGCCCCCCCAGGGTGGCTGCTGAAGCTTTCTTT,CASSPPRVAAEAFF
12,TRBD2,many,TRBJ2-1,TRBV18,TGTGCCAGCTCACCAGGGGAGGGCGAGCAGTTCTTC,CASSPGEGEQFF
15,-,-,TRBJ2-7,TRBV30,TGTGCCTGGAGCGGGGGGACAGCCAACTCCTACGAGCAGTACTTC,CAWSGGTANSYEQYF
16,TRBD2,many,TRBJ2-3,TRBV7-3,TGTGCCAGCAGCTTACAAGGGACTAGCATCCCTACGGAGCAGTATTTT,CASSLQGTSIPTEQYF
17,-,-,TRBJ2-6,TRBV5-8,TGTGCCAGCAGCTTGTTGGGAGCCCCCATTGGGGCCAACGTCCTGACTTTC,CASSLLGAPIGANVLTF
13,TRBD2,few,TRBJ2-2,TRBV7-2,TGTGCCAGCAGTACAGCGGGAGCCGGGGAGCTGTTTTTT,CASSTAGAGELFF
18,-,many,TRBJ2-2,TRBV12-3/TRBV12-4,TGTGCCAGCAGTCCGACCAGGCGGAGGGGGAGATATGGCGGGGAGCTGTTTTTT,CASSPTRRRGRYGGELFF
19,-,few,TRBJ2-1,TRBV20-1,TGCAGTGCTAGAGATGAATACGGTGGTCGACAGTTTTATTACAATGAGCAGTTCTTC,CSARDEYGGRQFYYNEQFF
16,-,-,TRBJ2-6,TRBV25-1,TGTGCCAGCAGTGATGGCCCGGGTGCCGGGGCCAACGTCCTGACTTTC,CASSDGPGAGANVLTF
15,TRBD1,many,TRBJ2-7,TRBV7-9,TGTGCCAGCAGCTTAGCTGAGGGGGCAGCCTACGAGCAGTACTTC,CASSLAEGAAYEQYF
13,-,many,TRBJ2-1,TRBV29-1,TGCAGCGTTGGGGGAGTCTCCTACAATGAGCAGTTCTTC,CSVGGVSYNEQFF
17,TRBD2,-,TRBJ2-3,TRBV7-3,TGTGCCAGCAGCTTAGGGATAGCGGGAGTTGGCACAGATACGCAGTATTTT,CASSLGIAGVGTDTQYF
18,-,many,TRBJ1-1,TRBV6-1,TGTGCCAGCATTCGACGGATCCGGGCAGCCGGACCCGACACTGAAGCTTTCTTT,CASIRRIRAAGPDTEAFF
13,TRBD1,-,TRBJ2-1,TRBV13,TGTGCCAGCAGCTTAGAGGGGGCTCGTGAGCAGTTCTTC,CASSLEGAREQFF
15,-,many,TRBJ1-1,TRBV5-5,TGTGCCAGCAGCTTGGAAGGGACCCGGAACACTGAAGCTTTCTTT,CASSLEGTRNTEAFF
16,TRBD1,few,TRBJ1-1,TRBV6-2/TRBV6-3,TGTGCCAGCAGTTACGGTCGACAGGGGATAAACACTGAAGCTTTCTTT,CASSYGRQGINTEAFF